This T cell receptor (beta chain) was retrieved from a study of CD8+ T cells in alopecia areata. Study-level findings and limits: Numerous expanded lesional clones remained in scalp and blood during tofacitinib. There was only one nonresponder, so it was unclear how baseline CD8+ expansion relates to response.

Treatment noted: oral pan-JAK inhibitor, 5-10 mg twice daily. Of note for this clone: The antigen is undetermined.

Extraction and reverse transcription of RNA yielded cDNA as the sequencing template. Profiling relied on immunoSEQ multiplex PCR, and the TCRdb table lists in-frame clones only, not all of them. The table includes about 94,000 clones, over 70% detected once. The CDR3 length is 14 residues. Germline CDR1 reads MNHEY; CDR2 reads SMNVEV (reference sequence). After removal of 6 bases from V and 2 bases from J, the junction contained 7 bases not matched to a gene. Sequenced material: CD8+ T cells sorted from blood, taken at approximately week 44, from a patient treated with tofacitinib. The chain carries TRBV27 and TRBJ2-7, with 7 positions matching TRBD2. This receptor was taken from a human donor with alopecia areata. The CDR3 region is CASSTSGGAYEQYF. CDR3 in DNA: TGTGCCAGCAGCACTTCTGGGGGGGCCTACGAGCAGTACTTC.